Described below is a single TCR beta chain sequence and its context. Its antigen is undetermined. V was pared by 5 bases and J by 5 bases, with 9 bases between. This CDR3 contains 13 residues. Germline CDR1 SGHTA, CDR2 FQGNSA. This specimen belongs to a study of OX40 agonist ivuxolimab in advanced cancers. Study background: Eligibility rules accepted prior anti-PD-1, anti-PD-L1 or anti-CTLA-4 therapy, and 30% to 40% had some.

Whole-study findings and limits: On average, CD8+ T cells showed a greater number of expanded clones than CD4+. Dose levels from 0.1 to 3.0 mg/kg saw CD4+ and CD8+ blood T cells expand clonally by week 6.

Profiling relied on immunoSEQ multiplex PCR, and the TCRdb table lists in-frame clones only, not all of them. The repertoire consists of about 110,000 clones, with approximately 89% occurring once and the leading ten covering 0.27%. Baseline was the first blood sampling point, followed by cycle 4 day 1 and cycle 7 day 1. The sample here was CD4+ or CD8+ T cells sorted from blood, taken in a trial of the OX40 agonist ivuxolimab. J is TRBJ1-4 and V is TRBV7-2; D might be TRBD1 (6 bases). This TCR derives from an adult with an advanced solid tumor such as melanoma, head and neck, liver or kidney cancer. CDR3 in DNA: TGTGCCAGCAGCCTGGGGGCCAATGAAAAACTGTTTTTT. This translates into CASSLGANEKLFF. Variable domain in full (rest from reference TRBV7-2 and TRBJ1-4): GAGVSQSPSNKVTEKGKDVELRCDPISGHTALYWYRQSLGQGLEFLIYFQGNSAPDKSGLPSDRFSAERTGGSVSTLTIQRTQQEDSAVYLCASSLGANEKLFFGSGTQLSVL.